The source of this T cell receptor beta chain is a study of blood T cell repertoires in COVID-19. With 2 bases removed from V and 0 bases from J, the gap between germline ends came to 5 bases. This CDR3 contains 15 residues. In germline, CDR1 is MDHEN, CDR2 SYDVKM. Using immunoSEQ multiplex PCR, the repertoire was profiled, and TCRdb retains in-frame clones only, with some absent. The sample holds fewer than 350,000 clones, 89% seen once. This TCR was recovered from a woman aged 40-49 years who had recovered from COVID-19. Sequenced input: PBMCs or T cells enriched from blood (not recorded which). The V call is TRBV28, the J call TRBJ2-6; D is uncertain. The CDR3: CASSLLSSGANVLTF. As DNA, the CDR3 is TGTGCCAGCAGTTTACTGAGCTCTGGGGCCAACGTCCTGACTTTC.